This TCR beta chain was captured in a study of human T cells and chemical hapten exposure. Study at large: Donors were sensitized with 2% DPC on the upper inner arm. Regarding the study as a whole: Donors, who had alopecia, may show an immune response that differs from healthy people's. Controls formed significantly fewer large CDR3 similarity clusters than expanded TCRs did.

This clonotype occurred many times. Its antigen remains unidentified. Authors' methods: Counts of TCRs in each sample centred on a median of roughly 89,000 and extended from around 25,000 to 690,000. TCRdb passed the RACE reads through MiXCR, listing each CDR3 protein once. In this record, the V and J calls reflect TCRdb's handling and not the investigators' own analysis. This sample yields 35,000 to 45,000 distinct CDR3 sequences, of which 8% to 9.5% are seen a single time; about 15% belongs to the top ten. Time point meaning: patch test 2, 6 weeks after DPC sensitization. Treatment here: therapeutic diphenylcyclopropenone sensitization with weekly scalp DPC. CDR1 and CDR2 (germline): SGHTA, FQGNSA. V lost 3 bases and J lost 7, with 16 bases in between. The CDR3 covers 14 residues.

The rearrangement links TRBV7-2 to TRBJ2-7, with D possibly TRBD2 on 7 matching bases. The clonotype originates from a woman aged 40 to 49 with alopecia areata. Some clones in this sample may be carry-over from other donors' samples. This material consisted of whole blood, taken in connection with sensitization to the hapten diphenylcyclopropenone (DPC). CDR3 amino acids: CASSLSRGAREQYF. DNA for the CDR3: TGTGCCAGCAGCTTGAGTCGGGGGGCCCGGGAGCAGTACTTC. Full variable domain (missing parts from reference TRBV7-2 and TRBJ2-7): GAGVSQSPSNKVTEKGKDVELRCDPISGHTALYWYRQSLGQGLEFLIYFQGNSAPDKSGLPSDRFSAERTGGSVSTLTIQRTQQEDSAVYLCASSLSRGAREQYFGPGTRLTVT.